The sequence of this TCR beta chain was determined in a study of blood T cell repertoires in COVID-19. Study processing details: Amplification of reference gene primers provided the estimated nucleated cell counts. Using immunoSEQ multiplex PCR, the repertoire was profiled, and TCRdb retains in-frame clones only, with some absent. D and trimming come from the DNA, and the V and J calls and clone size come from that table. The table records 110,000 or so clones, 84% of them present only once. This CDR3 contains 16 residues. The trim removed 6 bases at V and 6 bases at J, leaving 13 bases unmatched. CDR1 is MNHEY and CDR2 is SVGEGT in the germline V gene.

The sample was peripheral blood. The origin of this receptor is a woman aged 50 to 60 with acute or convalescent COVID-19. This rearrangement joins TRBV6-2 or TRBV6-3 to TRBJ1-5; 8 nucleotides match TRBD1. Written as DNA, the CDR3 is TGTGCCAGCAGCGCGGGGGGGACAGGAGGTGTTCAGCCCCAGCATTTT. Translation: CASSAGGTGGVQPQHF.